This is a list of T cell receptor beta chains from one sample in a study of blood T cell repertoires in COVID-19. Assay used: immunoSEQ multiplex PCR; TCRdb lists only in-frame clones, some missing. The sample carries about 74,000 clones, more than 70% recorded once. Sequenced sample: peripheral blood. Receptors originate from a man over 45 with active COVID-19. CDR3s include the opening cysteine and the closing phenylalanine or tryptophan. A D gene is named only where the DNA matches it firmly. Not every row has a clone size; where given, it reads once, few, many or a size class.

abundance	v_gene	j_gene	d_gene	CDR3nt	CDR3aa
-	TRBV7-9	TRBJ2-5	-	TGTGCCAGCAGCTCCCCCCTCGAGACCCAGTACTTC	CASSSPLETQYF
-	TRBV6-4	TRBJ2-1	-	TGTGCCAGCGCGACTAGTTGGACGGTCGATGAGCAGTTCTTC	CASATSWTVDEQFF
-	TRBV20-1	TRBJ1-5	TRBD1	TGCAGTGCTAGTGGGACAGGGTCAAGTCTCTATCAGCCCCAGCATTTT	CSASGTGSSLYQPQHF
few	TRBV15	TRBJ1-4	-	TGTGCCACCAGCAGGAGTTCGATCTCAACTAATGAAAAACTGTTTTTT	CATSRSSISTNEKLFF
-	TRBV20-1	TRBJ1-3	TRBD1	TGCAGTGCTAGTAAGGACAGGGGACGGGCTGGAAACACCATATATTTT	CSASKDRGRAGNTIYF
-	TRBV10-3	TRBJ2-3	TRBD2	TGTGCCACCTCCGGGACTAGTGGCACAGATACGCAGTATTTT	CATSGTSGTDTQYF
-	TRBV12-3/TRBV12-4	TRBJ2-7	-	TGTGCCAGCAGGCTCTTCCGGGGCGAGCAGTACTTC	CASRLFRGEQYF
-	TRBV6-5	TRBJ2-1	TRBD2	TGTGCCAGCAGTTACTCGGGGCGGGGGATCTACAATGAGCAGTTCTTC	CASSYSGRGIYNEQFF
once	TRBV5-5	TRBJ1-1	-	TGTGCCAGCAGCTTGGGGGCGGGACCTGAAGCTTTCTTT	CASSLGAGPEAFF
once	TRBV9	TRBJ2-7	TRBD2	TGTGCCAGCAGCGTAGACGGGAGGGTAGTGCCCTACGAGCAGTACTTC	CASSVDGRVVPYEQYF
-	TRBV5-4	TRBJ2-7	TRBD1	TGTGCCAGCAGCCTGGACAGGGGAGGCGAGCAGTACTTC	CASSLDRGGEQYF
-	TRBV5-4	TRBJ1-3	-	TGTGCCAGCAGCTTGGGACAGAACTCTGGAAACACCATATATTTT	CASSLGQNSGNTIYF
few	TRBV7-9	TRBJ2-7	-	TGTGCCAGCAGCCCGCGAACAGGGCTGGCCTACGAGCAGTACTTC	CASSPRTGLAYEQYF
-	TRBV13	TRBJ2-5	TRBD1	TGTGCCAGCAGACCGAGGGGGCTTGGTGAGACCCAGTACTTC	CASRPRGLGETQYF
-	TRBV4-1	TRBJ1-2	TRBD1	TGCGCCAGCAGCCAGACGCGGACAGGGGCCTTCTATGGCTACACCTTC	CASSQTRTGAFYGYTF
-	TRBV9	TRBJ1-1	TRBD1	TGTGCCAGCAGCCAACAGGGGGCGGTGAACACTGAAGCTTTCTTT	CASSQQGAVNTEAFF
few	TRBV25-1	TRBJ1-2	TRBD1	TGTGCCAGCAGTGAATTGCAAGGGACAGGGAACTATGGCTACACCTTC	CASSELQGTGNYGYTF
-	TRBV10-1	TRBJ1-2	-	TGCGCCAGCAAAAATCGGGGGACCCTTAACTATGGCTACACCTTC	CASKNRGTLNYGYTF
-	TRBV4-1	TRBJ1-2	-	TGCGCCAGCAGCCAAACCACCTCCACAGGGTTCCCCTATGGCTACACCTTC	CASSQTTSTGFPYGYTF
once	TRBV5-4	TRBJ2-4	-	TGTGCCAGCAGCTTGTCTCGGCGGGGATCGAACATTCAGTACTTC	CASSLSRRGSNIQYF
-	TRBV3-1/TRBV3-2	TRBJ2-7	TRBD2	TGTGCCAGCACCCCGGGGAGGGCAGGAAACGAGCAGTACTTC	CASTPGRAGNEQYF
once	TRBV21-1	TRBJ2-7	-	TGTGCCAGCAGCAAAGTAGCCCCGGCCCACGAGCAGTACTTC	CASSKVAPAHEQYF
-	TRBV5-5	TRBJ2-7	-	TGTGCCAGCAGCTTGGGTATCCACGAGCAGTACTTC	CASSLGIHEQYF
-	TRBV12-3/TRBV12-4	TRBJ2-4	-	TGTGCCAGCACGTTGGGGCTAAAAAACATTCAGTACTTC	CASTLGLKNIQYF
-	TRBV6-6	TRBJ1-4	TRBD1	TGTGCCAGCAGTTCTTTCAGGGGGACAGGGAGCGAAAAACTGTTTTTT	CASSSFRGTGSEKLFF
-	TRBV5-1	TRBJ1-1	-	TGCGCCAGCAGCAACCCGCCTATGAACACTGAAGCTTTCTTT	CASSNPPMNTEAFF
-	TRBV7-2	TRBJ2-5	-	TGTGCCAGCAGCTTAGCTTTCGTCCAAGAGACCCAGTACTTC	CASSLAFVQETQYF
-	TRBV14	TRBJ1-3	-	TGTGCCAGCAGCCCCCGGGACTTTGGAAACACCATATATTTT	CASSPRDFGNTIYF
-	TRBV18	TRBJ1-6	-	TGTGCCAGCTCACCATGGGCGGGGGCGCCCCGTAATTCACCCCTCCACTTT	CASSPWAGAPRNSPLHF
-	TRBV12-3/TRBV12-4	TRBJ2-1	TRBD2	TGTGCCAGCAGTTTAGGGAGGGAGGGCGAGCAGTTCTTC	CASSLGREGEQFF
-	TRBV6-2/TRBV6-3	TRBJ1-4	-	TGTGCCGGCCGCCGGGGAGCAGATGAAAAACTGTTTTTT	CAGRRGADEKLFF
-	TRBV3-1/TRBV3-2	TRBJ2-3	TRBD2	TGTGCCAGCAGCCTCCAACTAGCGGGGGCGGATACGCAGTATTTT	CASSLQLAGADTQYF
once	TRBV7-2	TRBJ2-7	TRBD1	TGTGCCAGCAGCTTAAAACAGGGGGCGCTTGGCGAGCAGTACTTC	CASSLKQGALGEQYF
-	TRBV5-4	TRBJ1-4	TRBD1	TGTGCCAGCAGCGGGACAGGAGGAACTAATGAAAAACTGTTTTTT	CASSGTGGTNEKLFF
-	TRBV11-2	TRBJ1-1	-	TGTGCCAGCAGCCAGGGCGCCTGGGGGAACACTGAAGCTTTCTTT	CASSQGAWGNTEAFF
-	TRBV7-9	TRBJ1-1	-	TGTGCCAGCAGCGCGATACTGAACACTGAAGCTTTCTTT	CASSAILNTEAFF
-	TRBV4-1	TRBJ2-3	-	TGCGCCAGCAGCCAAGGCGCGGTCACAGATACGCAGTATTTT	CASSQGAVTDTQYF
-	TRBV10-3	TRBJ1-6	TRBD1	TGTGCCATCAGTGAGTCGACAGGGCGGTCATCACCCCTCCACTTT	CAISESTGRSSPLHF
-	TRBV24-1	TRBJ2-2	TRBD2	TGTGCCACCAGTGATTCAAGCGGGGCCACCGGGGAGCTGTTTTTT	CATSDSSGATGELFF
-	TRBV6-1	TRBJ2-3	TRBD1	TGTGCCAGCAGTGAATGGACAGGGGCGGGAGATACGCAGTATTTT	CASSEWTGAGDTQYF
-	TRBV11-3	TRBJ1-1	-	TGTGCCAGCAGCTTAGGAATGGGGCGCGGCACTGAAGCTTTCTTT	CASSLGMGRGTEAFF
-	TRBV9	TRBJ1-5	-	TGTGCCAGCAGCCGCGGCCTACACATCAATCAGCCCCAGCATTTT	CASSRGLHINQPQHF